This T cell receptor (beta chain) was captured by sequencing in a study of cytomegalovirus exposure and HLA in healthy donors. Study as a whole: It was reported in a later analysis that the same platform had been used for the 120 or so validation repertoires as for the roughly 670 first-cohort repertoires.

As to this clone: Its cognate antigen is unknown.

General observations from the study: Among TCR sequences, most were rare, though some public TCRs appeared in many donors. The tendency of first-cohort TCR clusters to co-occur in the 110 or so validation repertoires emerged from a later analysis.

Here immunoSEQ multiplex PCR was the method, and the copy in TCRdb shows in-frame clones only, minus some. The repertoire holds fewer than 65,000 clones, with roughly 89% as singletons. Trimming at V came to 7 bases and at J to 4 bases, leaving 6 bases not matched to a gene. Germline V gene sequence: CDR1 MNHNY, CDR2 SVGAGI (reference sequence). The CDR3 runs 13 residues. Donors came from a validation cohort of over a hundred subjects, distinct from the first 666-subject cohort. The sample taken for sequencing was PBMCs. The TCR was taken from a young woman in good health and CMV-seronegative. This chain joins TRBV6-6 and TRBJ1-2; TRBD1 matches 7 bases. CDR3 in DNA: TGTGCCAGCACCAACAGGGGAAGCTATGGCTACACCTTC. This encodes CASTNRGSYGYTF.